Only a few counts were recorded for the clone carrying this TCR beta chain. Its antigen is as yet unknown. This sample stems from a study of regulatory T cells in long-lasting Graves disease. Whole-study results and caveats: In persistent patients, shared public clonotypes (2,741) outnumbered those in new patients (around 1,000).

Time point defined: newly diagnosed GD, antithyroid drugs for less than 3 months. Making the TCR library involved RNA that had been extracted from PBMCs. CDR3 length: 17 residues. Germline lookup yields CDR1 SGHDT and CDR2 YYEEEE. With 4 bases clipped from V and 6 bases from J, the junction kept 10 bases outside the gene matches. In building TCR beta libraries, iRepertoire HTBI primers were used together with Arm-PCR of CDR3 regions. TCRdb re-called the multiplex PCR reads with MiXCR, one entry per CDR3 protein. The table has 450,000 to 700,000 distinct CDR3 sequences, 13% seen once. The data were also submitted as part of a second study, on T cells in Graves' hyperthyroidism and ophthalmopathy. That work contributes: Diagnosis relied on clinical symptoms, serum thyroxine and TRAb, thyroid ultrasound and orbital computed tomography. Ophthalmopathy cases were set apart from stable hyperthyroidism by a 13 V-J model. It was a median roughly six months before onset that the model predicted ophthalmopathy.

The sequences come from peripheral blood mononuclear cells (PBMCs), collected at new diagnosis, from a patient treated with antithyroid drugs. The chain couples TRBV5-6 to TRBJ2-1, with 13 bases lining up with TRBD2. This clonotype was sampled from a man aged 25 to 45 with Graves disease. CDR3 amino acids: CASSEGLAGELGNEQFF. The DNA of the CDR3 is TGTGCCAGCAGCGAAGGACTAGCGGGAGAACTTGGCAATGAGCAGTTCTTC.